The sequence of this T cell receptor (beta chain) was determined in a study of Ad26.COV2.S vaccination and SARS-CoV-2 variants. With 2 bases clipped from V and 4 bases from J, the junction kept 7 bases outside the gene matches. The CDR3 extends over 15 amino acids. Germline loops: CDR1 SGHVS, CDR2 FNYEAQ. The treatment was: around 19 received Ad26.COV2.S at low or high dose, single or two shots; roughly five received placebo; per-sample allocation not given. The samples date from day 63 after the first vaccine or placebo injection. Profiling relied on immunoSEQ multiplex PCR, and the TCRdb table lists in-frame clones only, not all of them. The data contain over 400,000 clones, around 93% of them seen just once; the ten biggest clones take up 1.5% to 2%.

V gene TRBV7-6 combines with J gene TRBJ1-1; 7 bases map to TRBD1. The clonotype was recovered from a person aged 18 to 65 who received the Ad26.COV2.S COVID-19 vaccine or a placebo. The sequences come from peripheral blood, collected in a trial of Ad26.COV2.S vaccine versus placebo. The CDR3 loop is CASSLSSTGITEAFF. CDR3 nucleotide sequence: TGTGCCAGCAGCTTATCCTCGACAGGGATCACTGAAGCTTTCTTT.